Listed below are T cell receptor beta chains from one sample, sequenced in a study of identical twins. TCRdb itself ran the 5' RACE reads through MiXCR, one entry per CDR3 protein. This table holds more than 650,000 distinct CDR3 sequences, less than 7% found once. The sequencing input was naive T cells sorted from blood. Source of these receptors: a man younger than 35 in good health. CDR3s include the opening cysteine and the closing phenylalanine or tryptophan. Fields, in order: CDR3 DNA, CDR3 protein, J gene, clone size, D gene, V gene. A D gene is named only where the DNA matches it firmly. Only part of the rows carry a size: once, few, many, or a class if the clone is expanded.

TGCGCCAGCAGCTTCGAGACAGGCGACAATTCACCCCTCCACTTT	CASSFETGDNSPLHF	TRBJ1-6	few	NA	TRBV4-1
TGTGCCACCAGTGATCCAGGGGGCCGGTCATACAATGAGCAGTTCTTC	CATSDPGGRSYNEQFF	TRBJ2-1	NA	TRBD1	TRBV24-1
TGTGCCAGCAGTAGACCTAGCGTGAAATCCTACGAGCAGTACTTC	CASSRPSVKSYEQYF	TRBJ2-7	NA	NA	TRBV12-3/TRBV12-4
TGTGCCAGCAGCTTAGACCCTGGCGGGAGGGCCGAGCAGTACTTC	CASSLDPGGRAEQYF	TRBJ2-7	many	TRBD2	TRBV7-8
TGCGCCAGCAGCGGTACTAGCGCCACCCACAATGAGCAGTTCTTC	CASSGTSATHNEQFF	TRBJ2-1	NA	TRBD2	TRBV5-1
TGTGCCAGCAGTTTCGGCGACGCAATCTTCCCCCAGCATTTT	CASSFGDAIFPQHF	TRBJ1-5	many	NA	TRBV12-3/TRBV12-4
TGCAGCGTTGAGGCAGGGCCTTCCTACGAGCAGTACTTC	CSVEAGPSYEQYF	TRBJ2-7	NA	NA	TRBV29-1
TGCAGCGTTGGATCGACAGGCTTTCTCACCGGGGAGCTGTTTTTT	CSVGSTGFLTGELFF	TRBJ2-2	many	NA	TRBV29-1
TGTGCCAGCAGTTCGACAGGGTGGTGGGACAATCAGCCCCAGCATTTT	CASSSTGWWDNQPQHF	TRBJ1-5	few	TRBD1	TRBV6-5
TGTGCCAGCACCCGTCATGGGGACAGGAACACCGGGGAGCTGTTTTTT	CASTRHGDRNTGELFF	TRBJ2-2	NA	TRBD1	TRBV14
TGTGCCAGCAGAGACTTTCTCCGCTCCTACAATGAGCAGTTCTTC	CASRDFLRSYNEQFF	TRBJ2-1	NA	NA	TRBV7-2
TGTGCCAGCAGCTATCAGAATCTAGCGGGAGTTACCGGGGAGCTGTTTTTT	CASSYQNLAGVTGELFF	TRBJ2-2	many	TRBD2	TRBV6-5
TGTGCCACCCGGGGACAGGGAGATAATTCACCCCTCCACTTT	CATRGQGDNSPLHF	TRBJ1-6	NA	TRBD1	TRBV6-1
TGTGCCAGCAGTTCACAGGGAGGGTCCTACAATGAGCAGTTCTTC	CASSSQGGSYNEQFF	TRBJ2-1	many	NA	TRBV12-3/TRBV12-4
TGTGCCTCCTCCGGGACAGGGAAGGCCGGGGAGCTGTTTTTT	CASSGTGKAGELFF	TRBJ2-2	NA	TRBD1	TRBV30
TGTGCCTGGAGTATACAGAAAAATGAAAAACTGTTTTTT	CAWSIQKNEKLFF	TRBJ1-4	few	NA	TRBV30
TGTGCCAGCAGCCCTCGACTAGCCACAGATACGCAGTATTTT	CASSPRLATDTQYF	TRBJ2-3	few	TRBD2	TRBV3-1
TGCGCCAGCAGCTTGGCCGGGACGGGGGCCGAAGAGCAGTTCTTC	CASSLAGTGAEEQFF	TRBJ2-1	NA	NA	TRBV5-1
TGCAGCGTAGAGACTAGCCTTATAACCGGGGAGCTGTTTTTT	CSVETSLITGELFF	TRBJ2-2	many	TRBD2	TRBV29-1
TGCGCCAGCAGCTTGGGACCGGGACAGGGGGCCTACGAGCAGTACTTC	CASSLGPGQGAYEQYF	TRBJ2-7	many	TRBD1	TRBV5-1
TGCAGCGTTTCAGACACCTACCCCGAGCAGTACTTC	CSVSDTYPEQYF	TRBJ2-7	NA	NA	TRBV29-1
TGTGCCAGCAGTGAACGGCCCGAGCAGTTCTTC	CASSERPEQFF	TRBJ2-1	NA	NA	TRBV2
TGCAGCGTTGATACTGGACAGCCAAAGGGCAATGAGCAGTTCTTC	CSVDTGQPKGNEQFF	TRBJ2-1	NA	NA	TRBV29-1
TGTGCCAGCCGGATGATTAGCTCCTACGAGCAGTACTTC	CASRMISSYEQYF	TRBJ2-7	few	NA	TRBV7-8
TGTGCCAGCAGCAATCCTAGCGGCGCAGGGCTAACCTACAATGAGCAGTTCTTC	CASSNPSGAGLTYNEQFF	TRBJ2-1	NA	TRBD2	TRBV11-3
TGTGCCAGCAGTTCCCCCTATTCAGGGCCCCCCTACAATGAGCAGTTCTTC	CASSSPYSGPPYNEQFF	TRBJ2-1	many	NA	TRBV28
TGTGCCAGCAGTTACTACCAGGACGATTCACCCCTCCACTTT	CASSYYQDDSPLHF	TRBJ1-6	many	NA	TRBV6-5
TGTGCCATCAGGATGACCCAATACACTGAAGCTTTCTTT	CAIRMTQYTEAFF	TRBJ1-1	many	NA	TRBV10-3
TGTGCCAGTAGAAGGACAGAGACTGAAGCTTTCTTT	CASRRTETEAFF	TRBJ1-1	NA	NA	TRBV19
TGTGCCAGCAGTTTAGCAGGGGGGACAGCGAACACTGAAGCTTTCTTT	CASSLAGGTANTEAFF	TRBJ1-1	many	TRBD1	TRBV12-3/TRBV12-4
TGCAGCGTAGGTCGGAACTATGGCTACACCTTC	CSVGRNYGYTF	TRBJ1-2	NA	NA	TRBV29-1